A selection of T cell receptor beta chains follows, all from one sample in a study of T cell responses to AZD1222 COVID-19 vaccine. Repertoires were generated with immunoSEQ multiplex PCR, while TCRdb's copy carries only in-frame clones and drops some. The table has some 170,000 clones, 80% to 90% seen once; the top ten hold more than 4%. The material was peripheral blood, obtained 28 days after the second dose of the MenACWY control vaccine. These receptor sequences come from an adult who received the MenACWY meningococcal vaccine as a control. Each CDR3 is given with its conserved first and last residue. The D gene is left open where the match is weak. Expanded clones are given a class, and other clones once, few, many or no size at all.

size	V	J	D	CDR3	DNA
NA	TRBV2	TRBJ2-1	NA	CASSERTMRDVEQFF	TGTGCCAGCAGTGAAAGGACAATGCGGGATGTTGAGCAGTTCTTC
NA	TRBV7-2	TRBJ2-3	NA	CASSLVAGFLGTDTQYF	TGTGCCAGCAGCTTAGTCGCGGGATTTCTCGGGACAGATACGCAGTATTTT
few	TRBV28	TRBJ2-3	TRBD1	CASASGTVQVTQYF	TGTGCCAGTGCCTCCGGGACAGTTCAGGTGACGCAGTATTTT
NA	TRBV6-5	TRBJ1-3	NA	CASSPYVLPGNTIYF	TGTGCCAGCAGCCCGTATGTTTTACCTGGAAACACCATATATTTT
NA	TRBV7-2	TRBJ1-5	NA	CASSLVGGASNQPQHF	TGTGCCAGCAGCTTGGTAGGGGGGGCTAGCAATCAGCCCCAGCATTTT
once	TRBV30	TRBJ1-1	NA	CAWSVRTAMGTEAFF	TGTGCCTGGAGTGTACGGACAGCCATGGGGACTGAAGCTTTCTTT
NA	TRBV2	TRBJ1-5	NA	CASSEAHGGAQPQHF	TGTGCCAGCAGTGAAGCGCACGGGGGTGCTCAGCCCCAGCATTTT
NA	TRBV30	TRBJ1-1	NA	CAWSPGVTAEAFF	TGTGCCTGGAGTCCAGGGGTTACCGCTGAAGCTTTCTTT
once	TRBV3-1/TRBV3-2	TRBJ1-1	TRBD1	CASTARHAGGWTEAFF	TGTGCCAGCACCGCAAGACATGCAGGGGGCTGGACTGAAGCTTTCTTT
NA	TRBV7-2	TRBJ2-5	NA	CASSLHPGQGKETQYF	TGTGCCAGCAGCTTACATCCGGGGCAGGGAAAAGAGACCCAGTACTTC
NA	TRBV10-3	TRBJ1-2	NA	CAISPDTARGYTF	TGTGCCATCAGTCCCGATACCGCGCGTGGCTACACCTTC
NA	TRBV19	TRBJ1-6	NA	CASSLNSYNSPLHF	TGTGCCAGTAGTTTGAACTCCTATAATTCACCCCTCCACTTT
NA	TRBV23-1	TRBJ1-6	NA	CASSQPEGGRSPLHF	TGCGCCAGCAGTCAACCCGAAGGGGGTCGGTCACCCCTCCACTTT
NA	TRBV27	TRBJ2-7	NA	CASRPGGALWEQYF	TGTGCCAGCAGGCCCGGGGGAGCTCTTTGGGAGCAGTACTTC
NA	TRBV5-1	TRBJ2-1	TRBD2	CASSFSGTSSYNEQFF	TGCGCCAGCAGCTTTAGCGGGACGAGCTCCTACAATGAGCAGTTCTTC
NA	TRBV4-1	TRBJ2-1	TRBD2	CASSQGQAGVNEQFF	TGCGCCAGCAGCCAAGGGCAAGCGGGGGTCAATGAGCAGTTCTTC
once	TRBV12-3/TRBV12-4	TRBJ1-2	NA	CASKGQTYYGYTF	TGTGCCAGCAAAGGACAGACCTACTATGGCTACACCTTC
NA	TRBV5-4	TRBJ2-3	TRBD1	CASSWQGADTQYF	TGTGCCAGCAGCTGGCAGGGGGCAGATACGCAGTATTTT
NA	TRBV7-3	TRBJ1-3	NA	CASSLQAHGNTIYF	TGTGCCAGCAGCTTACAGGCTCACGGAAACACCATATATTTT
NA	TRBV19	TRBJ2-7	NA	CASKGTQTYEQYF	TGTGCCAGTAAGGGGACACAAACCTACGAGCAGTACTTC
once	TRBV19	TRBJ2-7	TRBD1	CASSRDRDRWSYEQYF	TGTGCCAGTAGCCGAGATCGGGACAGATGGTCCTACGAGCAGTACTTC
NA	TRBV6-5	TRBJ1-3	TRBD1	CASSIDRDRGYTIYF	TGTGCCAGCAGTATCGATCGGGACAGGGGTTACACCATATATTTT
NA	TRBV20-1	TRBJ2-7	NA	CSARADYEQYF	TGCAGTGCTAGAGCCGACTACGAGCAGTACTTC
NA	TRBV7-8	TRBJ1-2	NA	CASSLVPNYGYTF	TGTGCCAGCAGCTTAGTGCCTAACTATGGCTACACCTTC
NA	TRBV4-2	TRBJ2-7	NA	CASSQDNGGYEQYF	TGTGCCAGCAGCCAAGATAATGGGGGATACGAGCAGTACTTC
many	TRBV9	TRBJ1-5	TRBD1	CASSHGTGANQPQHF	TGTGCCAGCAGCCACGGGACAGGGGCGAATCAGCCCCAGCATTTT
NA	TRBV4-3	TRBJ2-7	TRBD1	CASSQETGAVSYEQYF	TGCGCCAGCAGCCAAGAGACAGGGGCGGTATCCTACGAGCAGTACTTC
NA	TRBV2	TRBJ1-4	NA	CASSEQGQEKLFF	TGTGCCAGCAGTGAACAGGGGCAAGAAAAACTGTTTTTT
NA	TRBV24-1	TRBJ2-7	NA	CATSDLTGQGVQYF	TGTGCCACCAGTGATTTGACTGGGCAGGGCGTGCAGTACTTC
few	TRBV6-5	TRBJ2-1	NA	CASEPPGYNEQFF	TGTGCCAGCGAACCACCGGGCTACAATGAGCAGTTCTTC
NA	TRBV28	TRBJ2-7	NA	CASSSPRLGYRAYEQYF	TGTGCCAGCAGTTCCCCGAGGTTGGGCTATCGAGCCTACGAGCAGTACTTC
NA	TRBV28	TRBJ2-3	TRBD2	CASSPGLAGRRTDTQYF	TGTGCCAGCAGCCCGGGACTAGCGGGGCGCCGCACAGATACGCAGTATTTT
NA	TRBV5-4	TRBJ2-1	NA	CASSLGLVVYEQFF	TGTGCCAGCAGCTTGGGTCTAGTAGTCTATGAGCAGTTCTTC